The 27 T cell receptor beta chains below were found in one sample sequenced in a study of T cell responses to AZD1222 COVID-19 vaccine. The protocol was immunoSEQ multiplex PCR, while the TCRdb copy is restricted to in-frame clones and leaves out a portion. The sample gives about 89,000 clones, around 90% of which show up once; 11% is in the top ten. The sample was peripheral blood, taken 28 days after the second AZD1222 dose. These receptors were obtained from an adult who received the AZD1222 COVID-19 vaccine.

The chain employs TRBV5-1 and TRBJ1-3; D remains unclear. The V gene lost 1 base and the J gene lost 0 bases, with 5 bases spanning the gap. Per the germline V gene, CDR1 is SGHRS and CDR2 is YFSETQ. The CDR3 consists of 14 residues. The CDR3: CASSLSASGNTIYF. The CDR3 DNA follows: TGCGCCAGCAGCTTGTCGGCCTCTGGAAACACCATATATTTT.

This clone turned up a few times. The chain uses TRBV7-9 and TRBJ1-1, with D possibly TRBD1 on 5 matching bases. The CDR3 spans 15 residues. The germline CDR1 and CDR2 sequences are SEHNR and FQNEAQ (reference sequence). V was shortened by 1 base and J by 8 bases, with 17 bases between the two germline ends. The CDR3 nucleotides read TGTGCCAGCAGCTTAGGGTCCAGGGCTCAATCCGAAGCTTTCTTT. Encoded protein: CASSLGSRAQSEAFF.

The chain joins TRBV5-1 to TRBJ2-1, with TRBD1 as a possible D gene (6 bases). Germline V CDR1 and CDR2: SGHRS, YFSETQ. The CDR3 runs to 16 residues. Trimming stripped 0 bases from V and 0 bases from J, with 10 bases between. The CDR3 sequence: CASSLAVQGSYNEQFF. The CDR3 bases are TGCGCCAGCAGCTTGGCCGTACAGGGCTCCTACAATGAGCAGTTCTTC.

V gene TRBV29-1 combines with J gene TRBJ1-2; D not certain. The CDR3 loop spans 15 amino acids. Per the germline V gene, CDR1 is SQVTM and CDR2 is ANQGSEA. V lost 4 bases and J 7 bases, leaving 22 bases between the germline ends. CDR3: CSVGISMGSRGGYTF. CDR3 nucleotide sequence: TGCAGCGTTGGTATTTCCATGGGGTCCCGGGGTGGCTACACCTTC.

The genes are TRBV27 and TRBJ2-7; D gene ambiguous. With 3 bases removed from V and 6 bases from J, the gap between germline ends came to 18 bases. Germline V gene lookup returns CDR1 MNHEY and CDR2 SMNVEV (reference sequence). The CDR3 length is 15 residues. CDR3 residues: CASSFGGATTSEQYF. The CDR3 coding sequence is TGTGCCAGCAGTTTCGGCGGAGCCACGACGAGCGAGCAGTACTTC.

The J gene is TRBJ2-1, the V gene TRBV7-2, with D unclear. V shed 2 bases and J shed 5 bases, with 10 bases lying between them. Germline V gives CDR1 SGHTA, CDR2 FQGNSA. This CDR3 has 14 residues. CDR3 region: CASSLSWWDNEQFF. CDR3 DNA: TGTGCCAGCAGCTTAAGTTGGTGGGACAATGAGCAGTTCTTC. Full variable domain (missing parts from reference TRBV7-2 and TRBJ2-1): GAGVSQSPSNKVTEKGKDVELRCDPISGHTALYWYRQSLGQGLEFLIYFQGNSAPDKSGLPSDRFSAERTGGSVSTLTIQRTQQEDSAVYLCASSLSWWDNEQFFGPGTRLTVL.

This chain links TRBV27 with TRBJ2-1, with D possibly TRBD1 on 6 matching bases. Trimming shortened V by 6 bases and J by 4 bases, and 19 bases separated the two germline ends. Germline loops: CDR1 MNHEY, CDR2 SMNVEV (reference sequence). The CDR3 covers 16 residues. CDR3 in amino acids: CASRSRGRGIYNEQFF. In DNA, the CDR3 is TGTGCCAGCAGGTCCCGCGGCAGGGGAATATACAATGAGCAGTTCTTC.

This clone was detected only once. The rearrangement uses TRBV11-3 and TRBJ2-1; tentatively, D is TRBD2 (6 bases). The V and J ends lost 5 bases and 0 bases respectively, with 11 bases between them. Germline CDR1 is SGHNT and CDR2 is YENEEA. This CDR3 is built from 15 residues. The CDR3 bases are TGTGCCAGCAGCCGGGGGTCAAGCTCCTACAATGAGCAGTTCTTC. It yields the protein CASSRGSSSYNEQFF.

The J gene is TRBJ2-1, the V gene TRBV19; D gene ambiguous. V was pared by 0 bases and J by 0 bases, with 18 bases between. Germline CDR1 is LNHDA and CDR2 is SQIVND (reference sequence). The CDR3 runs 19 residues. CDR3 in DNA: TGTGCCAGTAGTATAGACAGCACCCGGTCACTGGGCTCCTACAATGAGCAGTTCTTC. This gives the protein CASSIDSTRSLGSYNEQFF. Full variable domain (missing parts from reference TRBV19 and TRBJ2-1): DGGITQSPKYLFRKEGQNVTLSCEQNLNHDAMYWYRQDPGQGLRLIYYSQIVNDFQKGDIAEGYSVSREKKESFPLTVTSAQKNPTAFYLCASSIDSTRSLGSYNEQFFGPGTRLTVL.

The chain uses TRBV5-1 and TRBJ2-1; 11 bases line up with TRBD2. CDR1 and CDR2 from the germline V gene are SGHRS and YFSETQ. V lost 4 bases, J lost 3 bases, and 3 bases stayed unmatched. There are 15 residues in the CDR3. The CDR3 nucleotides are TGCGCCAGCAGCCCGGGGACTAGCGGCTACAATGAGCAGTTCTTC. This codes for CASSPGTSGYNEQFF. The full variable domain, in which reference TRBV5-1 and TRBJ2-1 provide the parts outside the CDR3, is KAGVTQTPRYLIKTRGQQVTLSCSPISGHRSVSWYQQTPGQGLQFLFEYFSETQRNKGNFPGRFSGRQFSNSRSEMNVSTLELGDSALYLCASSPGTSGYNEQFFGPGTRLTVL.

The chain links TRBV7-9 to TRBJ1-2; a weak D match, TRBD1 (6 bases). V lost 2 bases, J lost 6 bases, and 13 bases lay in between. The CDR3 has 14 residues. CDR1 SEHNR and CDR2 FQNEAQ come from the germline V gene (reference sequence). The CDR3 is CASSLMMRGDGYTF. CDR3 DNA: TGTGCCAGCAGCTTAATGATGAGGGGGGATGGCTACACCTTC.

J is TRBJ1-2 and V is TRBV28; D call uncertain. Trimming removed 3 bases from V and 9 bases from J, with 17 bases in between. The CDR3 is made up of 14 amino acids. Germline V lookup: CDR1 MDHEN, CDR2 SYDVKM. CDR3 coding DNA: TGTGCCAGCAGTTTGATACATCCCCCGTTTCGCTACACCTTC. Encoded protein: CASSLIHPPFRYTF.

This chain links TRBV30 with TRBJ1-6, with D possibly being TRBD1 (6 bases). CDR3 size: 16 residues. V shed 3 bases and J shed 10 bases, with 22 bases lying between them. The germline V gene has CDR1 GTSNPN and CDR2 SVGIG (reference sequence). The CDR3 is CAWRRGGFSHVSPLHF. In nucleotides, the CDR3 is TGTGCCTGGAGGAGAGGGGGTTTTAGTCACGTCTCACCCCTCCACTTT.

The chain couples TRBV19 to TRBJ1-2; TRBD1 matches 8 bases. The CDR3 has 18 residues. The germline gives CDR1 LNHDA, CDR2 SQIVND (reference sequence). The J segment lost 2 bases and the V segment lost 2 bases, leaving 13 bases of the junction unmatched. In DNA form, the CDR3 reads TGTGCCAGTAGTATATCTCATCGGGACAGGACTATCAACTATGGCTACACCTTC. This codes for CASSISHRDRTINYGYTF. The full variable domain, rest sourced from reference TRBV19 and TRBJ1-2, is DGGITQSPKYLFRKEGQNVTLSCEQNLNHDAMYWYRQDPGQGLRLIYYSQIVNDFQKGDIAEGYSVSREKKESFPLTVTSAQKNPTAFYLCASSISHRDRTINYGYTFGSGTRLTVV.

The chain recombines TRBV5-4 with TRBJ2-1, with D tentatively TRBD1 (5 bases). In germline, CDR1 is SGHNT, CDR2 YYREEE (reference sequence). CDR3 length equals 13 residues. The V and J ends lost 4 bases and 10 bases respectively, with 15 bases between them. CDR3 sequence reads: CASSLISAGEQFF. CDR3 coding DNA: TGTGCCAGCAGCCTAATTTCAGCAGGGGAGCAGTTCTTC.

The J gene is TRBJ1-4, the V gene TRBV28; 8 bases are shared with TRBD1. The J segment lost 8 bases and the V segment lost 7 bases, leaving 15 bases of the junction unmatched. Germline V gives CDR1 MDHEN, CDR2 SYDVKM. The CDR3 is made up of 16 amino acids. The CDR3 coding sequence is TGTGCCAGCACCCCTTCAGGGGGCTCGTTCCAGGAAAAACTGTTTTTT. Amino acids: CASTPSGGSFQEKLFF.

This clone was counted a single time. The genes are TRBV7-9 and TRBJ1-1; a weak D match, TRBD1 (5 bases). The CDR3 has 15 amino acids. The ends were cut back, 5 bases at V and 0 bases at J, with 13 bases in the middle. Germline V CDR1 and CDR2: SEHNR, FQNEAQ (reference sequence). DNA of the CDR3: TGTGCCAGCAGCACGGGACGGAGGATGAACACTGAAGCTTTCTTT. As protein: CASSTGRRMNTEAFF. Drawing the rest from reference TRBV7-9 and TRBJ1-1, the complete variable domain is DTGVSQNPRHKITKRGQNVTFRCDPISEHNRLYWYRQTLGQGPEFLTYFQNEAQLEKSRLLSDRFSAERPKGSFSTLEIQRTEQGDSAMYLCASSTGRRMNTEAFFGQGTRLTVV.

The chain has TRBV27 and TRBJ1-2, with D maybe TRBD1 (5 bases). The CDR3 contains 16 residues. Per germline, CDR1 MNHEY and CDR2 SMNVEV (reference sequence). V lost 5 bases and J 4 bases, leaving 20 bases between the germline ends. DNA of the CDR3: TGTGCCAGCAGTCCCCCCAGGGAGACGGGTAGCTATGGCTACACCTTC. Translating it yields CASSPPRETGSYGYTF.

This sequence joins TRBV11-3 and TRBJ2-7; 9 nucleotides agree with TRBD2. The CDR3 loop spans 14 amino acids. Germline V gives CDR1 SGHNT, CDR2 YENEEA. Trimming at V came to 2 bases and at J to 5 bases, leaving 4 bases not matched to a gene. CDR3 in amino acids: CASSLSPSGDEQYF. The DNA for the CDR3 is TGTGCCAGCAGCTTAAGTCCTAGCGGGGACGAGCAGTACTTC.

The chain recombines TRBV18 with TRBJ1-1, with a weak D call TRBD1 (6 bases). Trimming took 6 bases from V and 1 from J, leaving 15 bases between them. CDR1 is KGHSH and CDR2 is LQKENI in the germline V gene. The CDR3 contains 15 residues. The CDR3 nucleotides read TGTGCCAGCTCCCTACTGGGGGGGCGGAACACTGAAGCTTTCTTT. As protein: CASSLLGGRNTEAFF.

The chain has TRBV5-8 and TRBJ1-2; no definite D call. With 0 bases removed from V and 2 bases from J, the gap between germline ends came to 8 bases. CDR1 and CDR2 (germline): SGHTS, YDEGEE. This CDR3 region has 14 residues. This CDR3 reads CASSLGGSNYGYTF. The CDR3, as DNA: TGTGCCAGCAGCTTGGGCGGTTCGAACTATGGCTACACCTTC.

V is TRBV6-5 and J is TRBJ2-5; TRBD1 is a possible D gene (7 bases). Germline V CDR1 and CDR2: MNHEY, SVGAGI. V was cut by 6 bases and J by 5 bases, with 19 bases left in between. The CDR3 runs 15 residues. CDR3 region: CASSQSQGGGETQYF. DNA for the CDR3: TGTGCCAGCAGCCAATCCCAGGGGGGCGGGGAGACCCAGTACTTC.

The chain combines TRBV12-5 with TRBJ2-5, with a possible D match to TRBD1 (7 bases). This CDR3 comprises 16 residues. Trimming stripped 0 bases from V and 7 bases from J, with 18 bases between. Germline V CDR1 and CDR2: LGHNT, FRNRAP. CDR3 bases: TGTGCTAGTGGTTTGGTACAGGGGACTGTAGCTGGGACCCAGTACTTC. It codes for CASGLVQGTVAGTQYF.

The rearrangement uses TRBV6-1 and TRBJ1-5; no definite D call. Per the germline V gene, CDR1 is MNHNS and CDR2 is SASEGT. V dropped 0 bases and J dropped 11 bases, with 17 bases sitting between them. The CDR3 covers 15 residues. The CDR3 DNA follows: TGTGCCAGCAGTGAAGCGAGAGGACCTTCTATGTCCCAGCATTTT. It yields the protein CASSEARGPSMSQHF.

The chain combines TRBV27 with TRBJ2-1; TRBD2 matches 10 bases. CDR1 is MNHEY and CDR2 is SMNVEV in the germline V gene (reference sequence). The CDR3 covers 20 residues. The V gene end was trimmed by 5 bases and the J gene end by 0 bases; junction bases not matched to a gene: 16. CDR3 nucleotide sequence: TGTGCCAGCAGTCTCAAAGCGGGAGGGCCGTCCGCGGACTCCTACAATGAGCAGTTCTTC. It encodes CASSLKAGGPSADSYNEQFF.

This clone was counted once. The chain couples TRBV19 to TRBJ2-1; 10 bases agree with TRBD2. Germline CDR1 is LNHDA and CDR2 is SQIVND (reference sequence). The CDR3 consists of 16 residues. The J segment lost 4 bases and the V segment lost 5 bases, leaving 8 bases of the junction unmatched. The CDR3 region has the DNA TGTGCCAGTAGTGTCGAGCGGGAGGGCCTATACAATGAGCAGTTCTTC. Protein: CASSVEREGLYNEQFF. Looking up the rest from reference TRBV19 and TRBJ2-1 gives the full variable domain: DGGITQSPKYLFRKEGQNVTLSCEQNLNHDAMYWYRQDPGQGLRLIYYSQIVNDFQKGDIAEGYSVSREKKESFPLTVTSAQKNPTAFYLCASSVEREGLYNEQFFGPGTRLTVL.

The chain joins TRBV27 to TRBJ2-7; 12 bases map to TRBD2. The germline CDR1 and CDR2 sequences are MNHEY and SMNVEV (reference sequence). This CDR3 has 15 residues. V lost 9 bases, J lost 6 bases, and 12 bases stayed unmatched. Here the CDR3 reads CASRQELAGGAEQYF. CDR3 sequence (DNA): TGTGCCAGTCGACAGGAACTAGCGGGAGGAGCCGAGCAGTACTTC.